Described below is a single TCR beta chain sequence and its context. The sample belongs to a study of blood T cell repertoires in COVID-19. Study-level information: Italy, Spain and the United States were the sources of the convalescent and acute COVID-19 samples. Sample material is recorded as cDNA or gDNA derived from T cells, B-cell-depleted T cells, or PBMCs.

CDR1 SGHRS and CDR2 YFSETQ come from the germline V gene. This CDR3 comprises 14 residues. Trimming left V 4 bases short and J 6 bases short, with 15 bases between. Original analysis: How many nucleated cells were present was estimated from reference gene primer amplification. Clones were read by immunoSEQ multiplex PCR, and TCRdb kept only the in-frame ones, dropping some. That table furnishes V, J and clone size, whereas the DNA furnished D and trimming. The table records around 100,000 clones, 87% of them present only once. The clonotype originates from a man aged 45-60 years in a cohort sampled during active COVID-19. Sequencing was carried out using peripheral blood. The V call is TRBV5-1, the J call TRBJ2-3, with D unresolved. The CDR3 DNA reads as TGCGCCAGCAGCCTTGGTGCAGGTTGGGATACGCAGTATTTT. Its translation: CASSLGAGWDTQYF.